A selection of T cell receptor beta chains follows, all from one sample in a study of T-cell memory formation after mild COVID-19. TCRdb recomputed calls from the 5' RACE reads with MiXCR, one row per CDR3 protein. The table has 200,000 or so distinct CDR3 sequences, more than 15% seen once. Input material: PBMCs or a T cell subset sorted from them (not recorded which). These receptors all stem from an adult woman who had mild COVID-19 (a few samples of this study predate the infection). Cell type and time point are not known. The CDR3 runs from the conserved cysteine through the conserved F or W. Fields, in order: V gene, J gene, D gene, clone size, CDR3 DNA, CDR3 protein. The D gene is left open where the match is weak. Size is stated for part of the rows, as once, few or many counts, or as a class when the clone is expanded.

TRBV5-1	TRBJ1-6	.	.	TGCGCCAGCAGCTCGGGGCAGACTAATTCACCCCTCCACTTT	CASSSGQTNSPLHF
TRBV12-3/TRBV12-4	TRBJ2-1	TRBD2	.	TGTGCCAGCAGTTTAAGGACTAGCGGGCTAGATGAGCAGTTCTTC	CASSLRTSGLDEQFF
TRBV5-1	TRBJ2-3	.	.	TGCGCCAGCAGCCGGTCAGGGTCCGCCACAGATACGCAGTATTTT	CASSRSGSATDTQYF
TRBV20-1	TRBJ2-2	.	.	TGCAGTGCTAGAGATAATAAGAGGGGGTCGAACACCGGGGAGCTGTTTTTT	CSARDNKRGSNTGELFF
TRBV5-1	TRBJ2-2	.	few	TGCGCCAGCAGCTTGGGGCACGCCGTGAACACCGGGGAGCTGTTTTTT	CASSLGHAVNTGELFF
TRBV4-1	TRBJ2-3	TRBD2	few	TGCGCCAGCAGCCCTGGACTAGCGGGAGCGGGAGATACGCAGTATTTT	CASSPGLAGAGDTQYF
TRBV15	TRBJ1-4	TRBD1	.	TGTGCCACCAGCGACAGGGGGCGTAATGAAAAACTGTTTTTT	CATSDRGRNEKLFF
TRBV7-8	TRBJ1-6	.	few	TGTGCCAGCAGCTTAACCCTCCCAGTGAATGGGTCACCCCTCCACTTT	CASSLTLPVNGSPLHF
TRBV12-3/TRBV12-4	TRBJ1-2	.	.	TGTGCCAGCACTCCGATTCGCCTACCTGGATATGGCTACACCTTC	CASTPIRLPGYGYTF
TRBV12-3/TRBV12-4	TRBJ2-3	TRBD2	.	TGTGCCAGCACCCTTTACGGGGGGGACCCAGATACGCAGTATTTT	CASTLYGGDPDTQYF
TRBV20-1	TRBJ2-3	.	few	TGCAGTGCTAGAGATGAATGGGCTTTTAGCACAGATACGCAGTATTTT	CSARDEWAFSTDTQYF
TRBV18	TRBJ2-2	TRBD2	.	TGTGCCAGCTCATTTGCAGCGGGAGCGAACACCGGGGAGCTGTTTTTT	CASSFAAGANTGELFF
TRBV14	TRBJ2-5	.	.	TGTGCCAGCAGCCAAGGGTCCGTCGAGACCCAGTACTTC	CASSQGSVETQYF
TRBV20-1	TRBJ2-2	.	few	TGCAGTGCTAGAGATCCGTCACGGGGCCCAACGCCCGGGGAGCTGTTTTTT	CSARDPSRGPTPGELFF
TRBV20-1	TRBJ2-1	.	.	TGCAGTGCTGAATTCTACAATGAGCAGTTCTTC	CSAEFYNEQFF
TRBV6-6	TRBJ1-5	.	few	TGTGCCAGCAGTTTTACAGGCGGTAATCAGCCCCAGCATTTT	CASSFTGGNQPQHF
TRBV4-2	TRBJ2-3	TRBD2	few	TGTGCCAGCAGCCAAGATCGGGGGAGTAGCGGGGTCACAGATACGCAGTATTTT	CASSQDRGSSGVTDTQYF
TRBV30	TRBJ2-5	.	few	TGTGCCTGGAGCCTTGCCGCAGGGGCCCAAGAGACCCAGTACTTC	CAWSLAAGAQETQYF
TRBV5-1	TRBJ2-7	TRBD1	.	TGCGCCAGCAGCAGGTCTACGGGACAGGGCTACGAGCAGTACTTC	CASSRSTGQGYEQYF
TRBV28	TRBJ2-7	TRBD2	.	TGTGCCAGCAGGGGCGGGAGCCGCACCTACGAGCAGTACTTC	CASRGGSRTYEQYF
TRBV27	TRBJ1-1	TRBD1	few	TGTGCCAGTTGGAGAGGGGGCGCGCCTGAAGCTTTCTTT	CASWRGGAPEAFF
TRBV7-2	TRBJ2-6	TRBD1	.	TGTGCCAGCAGCTTTCGGGACAGGGTATCCGGGGCCAACGTCCTGACTTTC	CASSFRDRVSGANVLTF
TRBV24-1	TRBJ2-1	TRBD2	few	TGTGCCACCAGTGATGGGGGGACTAGCGGGAGCTCCTACAATGAGCAGTTCTTC	CATSDGGTSGSSYNEQFF
TRBV12-3/TRBV12-4	TRBJ2-2	TRBD1	.	TGTGCCAGCAGTTTCTCAGGGGGAAACGGGCACGGGGAGCTGTTTTTT	CASSFSGGNGHGELFF
TRBV7-8	TRBJ2-3	TRBD1	few	TGTGCCAGCAGCTCGGACAGGGTCACAGATACGCAGTATTTT	CASSSDRVTDTQYF
TRBV5-1	TRBJ2-7	.	.	TGCGCCAGCACTATGAGTTTGAGGGGCTCGTACGAGCAGTACTTC	CASTMSLRGSYEQYF
TRBV7-9	TRBJ1-5	.	few	TGTGCCAGCAGCTCGGTAAATCAGCCCCAGCATTTT	CASSSVNQPQHF
TRBV4-2	TRBJ2-7	TRBD2	few	TGTGCCAGCAGCCGAACCTCGACTAGCGGGGGGCCCCAATCCTACGAGCAGTACTTC	CASSRTSTSGGPQSYEQYF
TRBV5-1	TRBJ2-7	.	few	TGCGCCAGCAGCTTGTCTGGCTATTCATACGAGCAGTACTTC	CASSLSGYSYEQYF
TRBV6-4	TRBJ2-5	TRBD1	many	TGTGCCAGCAGCCGACAGGGGGGAGAGACCCAGTACTTC	CASSRQGGETQYF
TRBV5-1	TRBJ2-7	.	.	TGCGCCAGCAGGAGAACTGGGACCACCTACGAGCAGTACTTC	CASRRTGTTYEQYF
TRBV7-9	TRBJ1-5	.	.	TGTGCCAGCAGCTTAGCGCTCAAAGGGTACCGCAATCAGCCCCAGCATTTT	CASSLALKGYRNQPQHF
TRBV12-3/TRBV12-4	TRBJ2-1	TRBD2	few	TGTGCCAGCAGATCGTCCGCGGGGGGGCCCTACAATGAGCAGTTCTTC	CASRSSAGGPYNEQFF
TRBV4-2	TRBJ2-1	TRBD2	few	TGTGCCAGCAGCCAAGCCCCCCGAGGTAGCGGGAGCGATGAGCAGTTCTTC	CASSQAPRGSGSDEQFF
TRBV24-1	TRBJ2-1	TRBD2	.	TGTGCCACCAGTGATTTAGCGGGGGACTACAATGAGCAGTTCTTC	CATSDLAGDYNEQFF
TRBV6-1	TRBJ2-7	.	few	TGTGCCAGCAGTGGACAGCGTGGTGACGAGCAGTACTTC	CASSGQRGDEQYF
TRBV27	TRBJ2-2	.	.	TGTGCCAGCAGTTTACGCAGGCCCCCGAACACCGGGGAGCTGTTTTTT	CASSLRRPPNTGELFF
TRBV6-1	TRBJ2-1	.	.	TGTGCCACCAGAGACGGGGGCTCCGGGGGAAATGAGCAGTTCTTC	CATRDGGSGGNEQFF
TRBV6-5	TRBJ1-2	.	few	TGTGCCAGCAGTACCCGGGACGGCGCAAGCCAAGGCCACTTC	CASSTRDGASQGHF
TRBV5-1	TRBJ2-3	.	few	TGCGCCAGCACCTTTAAGGGAGGCCTTAGCACAGATACGCAGTATTTT	CASTFKGGLSTDTQYF
TRBV5-1	TRBJ2-7	.	few	TGCGCCAGCAGCTTGGAGGCGTTGGGCGAGCAGTACTTC	CASSLEALGEQYF
TRBV20-1	TRBJ2-7	TRBD1	few	TGCAGTGCTGAGGCAGGGGGCTACTACGAGCAGTACTTC	CSAEAGGYYEQYF
TRBV20-1	TRBJ2-7	TRBD1	few	TGCAGTGCTAGACGTACAGGGGGCGGTTTATACGAGCAGTACTTC	CSARRTGGGLYEQYF
TRBV7-9	TRBJ2-2	TRBD2	.	TGTGCCAGCAGCTTAGGAACAACCGGGACTAGCGGATCCCCAGGGGAGCTGTTTTTT	CASSLGTTGTSGSPGELFF
TRBV10-3	TRBJ2-1	.	.	TGTGCCATCAGTGAGTCGAGTCGTTCCCACAATGAGCAGTTCTTC	CAISESSRSHNEQFF
TRBV5-5	TRBJ1-1	.	few	TGTGCCAGCAGCAATGGTCCCGGCCTAGTGAACACTGAAGCTTTCTTT	CASSNGPGLVNTEAFF
TRBV25-1	TRBJ1-6	TRBD1	.	TGTGCCAGCAGCGGACAGGGGGTCGCTTCACCCCTCCACTTT	CASSGQGVASPLHF
TRBV27	TRBJ2-2	TRBD2	.	TGTGCCAGCAGTTTCACGCAGGGAGGGACCGGGGAGCTGTTTTTT	CASSFTQGGTGELFF
TRBV7-8	TRBJ1-3	.	few	TGTGCCAGCAGCTTAGATAGACTACAATTCTCTGGAAACACCATATATTTT	CASSLDRLQFSGNTIYF
TRBV12-3/TRBV12-4	TRBJ1-1	.	few	TGTGCCAGCAGTTTAGGGGGGGCCCCGGAAGCTTTCTTT	CASSLGGAPEAFF
TRBV6-5	TRBJ2-3	TRBD2	.	TGTGCCAGCAGCCCGCGAGGGCGGGAGTGGGATACGCAGTATTTT	CASSPRGREWDTQYF
TRBV20-1	TRBJ1-2	.	.	TGCAGTGCTGAGGGCCAGGCGAGGGGCTTTAACTATGGCTACACCTTC	CSAEGQARGFNYGYTF
TRBV5-1	TRBJ1-4	.	.	TGCGCCAGCAGCTTGGTTGGTGGTAGGAATGAAAAACTGTTTTTT	CASSLVGGRNEKLFF